This TCR beta chain was sequenced in a study of identical twins' blood T cells. For the study at large: Roughly 50 million reads covered about 6 alpha-chain and about 6 beta-chain libraries.

TCRdb fed the 5' RACE reads into MiXCR, producing one record per CDR3 protein. The table lists 300,000 to 400,000 distinct CDR3 sequences, over 25% of them singletons. The CDR3 covers 14 residues. V was trimmed by 7 bases and J by 8 bases, leaving 20 bases between them. CDR1 LGHDT and CDR2 YNNKEL come from the germline V gene (reference sequence). The sample holds one count of this clonotype. Likely a read error: the CDR3 ends without its conserved phenylalanine or tryptophan. The origin of this receptor is a woman aged 18 to 55 in good health. This chain links TRBV3-1 with TRBJ1-2; perhaps TRBD1 as D (6 bases). Source material: PBMCs. CDR3 residues: CASNLYRGSGGYTL. In nucleotides, the CDR3 is TGTGCCAGCAACCTTTATAGGGGGAGCGGAGGCTACACCCTC.